This T cell receptor (beta chain) appears in the sequencing data of a study of T cells in women clearing cervical HPV infection. TCR beta CDR3 amplified by multiplex PCR from roughly 1,300 ng genomic DNA. Profiled with immunoSEQ multiplex PCR; TCRdb holds only in-frame clones, not every one. With 25,000 to 35,000 clones in the sample, the ten largest clones hold about 8%. Study outcomes and limitations: Repertoire richness, not evenness, was significantly elevated in CIN3+ cases versus controls.

Cervical HPV DNA detected by MY09/MY11 PCR, typed by dot-blot. For this clone: Its antigen is unidentified.

The sequence was obtained from a woman aged 18 to 75 with a cervical HPV16 infection that either progressed to CIN3+ or cleared (not recorded which). Sequencing was carried out using blood buffy coat.

CDR3: CASSLVGTGYNEQFF. The CDR3 DNA, read in part, is TGTGCCAGCAGCTTAGTGGGGACAGGGTACAATGAG. This chain joins TRBV11-1 and TRBJ2-1; 9 bases fit TRBD1. The read gets to within 3 residues of the CDR3 end, and the germline J gene fills in the rest. Germline lookup yields CDR1 SGHAT and CDR2 FQDESV (reference sequence). J lost 4 bases, V lost 1 base, and 2 bases had no gene match. The CDR3 runs to 15 residues.